The rows below give T cell receptor beta chains drawn from one sample of a study of beta chain features in type 1 diabetes. Assay used: immunoSEQ multiplex PCR; TCRdb lists only in-frame clones, some missing. The repertoire holds hundreds of thousands of clones, with around 16% as singletons. The material sequenced was naive CD4+ T cells from blood. The source of these receptors is a man aged 18 to 29 in good health. The CDR3 runs from the conserved cysteine through the conserved F or W. Each record gives: D gene, V gene, J gene, CDR3 protein. D genes are given only for firm matches.

>TRBD1|TRBV6-5|TRBJ2-3
CASRRQGSSTDTQYF
>TRBD1|TRBV30|TRBJ1-6
CAWNQGGNSPLHF
>.|TRBV7-2|TRBJ2-5
CASSLERRETQYF
>TRBD1|TRBV4-3|TRBJ2-3
CASSQGRGQGSTDTQYF
>TRBD1|TRBV7-3|TRBJ1-2
CASSPGGAYYGYTF
>.|TRBV9|TRBJ1-5
CASSVGAKIGPQHF
>.|TRBV14|TRBJ1-1
CASSNLRDLNTEAFF
>TRBD2|TRBV5-1|TRBJ2-3
CASSEGAGGVTDTQYF
>.|TRBV28|TRBJ2-1
CASSPARPRNNEQFF
>.|TRBV4-2|TRBJ1-5
CASSQEPRGNQPQHF
>.|TRBV9|TRBJ2-1
CASSVDGFSSYNEQFF
>TRBD1|TRBV9|TRBJ1-2
CASSVENRGGLGYTF
>.|TRBV11-2|TRBJ1-2
CASSSIAAGALGYTF
>.|TRBV6-1|TRBJ2-5
CASSEAWQQETQYF
>.|TRBV13|TRBJ1-4
CASSLGLGLPSEKLFF
>.|TRBV7-2|TRBJ1-5
CASSGEGNQPQHF
>TRBD2|TRBV5-1|TRBJ2-1
CASSSSGGSSYNEQFF
>.|TRBV9|TRBJ2-3
CASSEGSTRTDTQYF
>.|TRBV25-1|TRBJ1-1
CASRAGSSTEAFF
>TRBD2|TRBV7-2|TRBJ2-5
CASSLAGPQETQYF
>TRBD1|TRBV6-6|TRBJ2-1
CASLPSGQGGYNEQFF
>.|TRBV4-1|TRBJ1-1
CASSQEATVRGPSEAFF
>.|TRBV6-6|TRBJ2-2
CASSSRPGELFF
>.|TRBV5-1|TRBJ2-1
CASSFPGVQAINEQFF
>.|TRBV13|TRBJ1-1
CASTQGPVPFF
>.|TRBV10-3|TRBJ2-7
CAIMRSYEQYF
>.|TRBV25-1|TRBJ2-7
CASSVALTYEQYF
>.|TRBV7-9|TRBJ1-2
CASSLVLSGYTF
>.|TRBV14|TRBJ2-5
CASSQEGGPVQETQYF
>.|TRBV9|TRBJ2-5
CASSVDAGEETQYF
>.|TRBV18|TRBJ2-7
CASSPGRGGYEQYF
>TRBD1|TRBV4-1|TRBJ1-4
CASSPSGGVQIRNVGEKLFF
>.|TRBV5-1|TRBJ2-1
CASSPGVAKGEQFF
>TRBD1|TRBV4-2|TRBJ1-1
CASSRETGTNTEAFF
>.|TRBV30|TRBJ1-2
CAWSQSLGGYTF
>.|TRBV29-1|TRBJ1-4
CSVGNRSTNEKLFF
>.|TRBV28|TRBJ2-7
CASSTPGGPYEQYF
>TRBD1|TRBV19|TRBJ2-1
CASSSPSGTGINNEQFF
>.|TRBV5-1|TRBJ1-5
CASSLNPGSSNQPQHF
>.|TRBV4-2|TRBJ2-4
CASSQDSSQYF
>.|TRBV27|TRBJ2-7
CASSLNRGVNEQYF
>.|TRBV7-2|TRBJ1-3
CASSPFPTIYF